The 10 T cell receptor beta chains below all came from one sample that was sequenced in a study of cytomegalovirus exposure and HLA in healthy donors. The PCR made use of 60 Vbeta and 13 Jbeta primers. Some clones are missing from TCRdb's copy, which holds only in-frame ones; the method was immunoSEQ multiplex PCR. The table has around 260,000 clones, about 80% seen once. The sequenced sample was PBMCs. The receptors here all came from a girl aged 2 to 9 in good health and CMV-seronegative.

The chain couples TRBV9 to TRBJ1-2; no definite D call. CDR1 is SGDLS, CDR2 YYNGEE, per germline. The V end lost 0 bases, the J end lost 4 bases, and 10 bases lay between the germline ends. This CDR3 has 14 amino acids. The CDR3 bases are TGTGCCAGCAGCGTAGAAGACCGGGGCTATGGCTACACCTTC. It encodes CASSVEDRGYGYTF.

The chain is built from TRBV7-9 and TRBJ2-1; 10 bases are shared with TRBD2. The germline gives CDR1 SEHNR, CDR2 FQNEAQ (reference sequence). Trimming removed 2 bases from V and 9 bases from J; junction bases left unmatched: 7. This CDR3 spans 15 amino acids. CDR3 loop: CASSLSGRAGSEQFF. The CDR3 coding sequence is TGTGCCAGCAGCTTAAGCGGGAGGGCCGGGAGTGAGCAGTTCTTC.

This chain uses TRBV4-2 with TRBJ2-7; 7 nucleotides match TRBD2. V lost 5 bases to trimming and J lost 0 bases; unmatched junction nucleotides: 7. The germline V gene has CDR1 LGHNA and CDR2 YNFKEQ. CDR3 length: 15 residues. As DNA, the CDR3 is TGTGCCAGCAGCACCACGGGGGGTAACTCCTACGAGCAGTACTTC. Amino acid sequence: CASSTTGGNSYEQYF.

The chain combines TRBV5-5 with TRBJ1-1; unclear D gene. There are 19 residues in the CDR3. Per the germline V gene, CDR1 is SGHKS and CDR2 is YYEKEE (reference sequence). V shed 4 bases and J shed 2 bases, with 27 bases lying between them. CDR3 sequence: CASSLVPGSIFFSNTEAFF. CDR3 bases: TGTGCCAGCAGCCTTGTGCCGGGGTCAATTTTTTTTTCAAACACTGAAGCTTTCTTT. Drawing the rest from reference TRBV5-5 and TRBJ1-1, the complete variable domain is DAGVTQSPTHLIKTRGQQVTLRCSPISGHKSVSWYQQVLGQGPQFIFQYYEKEERGRGNFPDRFSARQFPNYSSELNVNALLLGDSALYLCASSLVPGSIFFSNTEAFFGQGTRLTVV.

The chain is built from TRBV29-1 and TRBJ1-1; possible D gene TRBD1, 6 bases. The germline V gene encodes CDR1 SQVTM and CDR2 ANQGSEA. Trimming left V 1 base short and J 2 bases short, with 20 bases between. This CDR3 is built from 17 residues. Written as DNA, the CDR3 is TGCAGCGTTGAAGGTGGCAGGGGTCGCCCCCTTAACACTGAAGCTTTCTTT. Translating gives CSVEGGRGRPLNTEAFF.

The chain joins TRBV10-2 to TRBJ2-5; 13 positions match TRBD2. The trim removed 3 bases at V and 3 bases at J, leaving 7 bases unmatched. The CDR3 length is 17 residues. Germline CDR1 and CDR2: WSHSY and SAAADI. The DNA for the CDR3 is TGCGCCAGCAGTGATGGGCGAGGACTAGCGGGAGAAGAGACCCAGTACTTC. It specifies CASSDGRGLAGEETQYF.

The J gene is TRBJ1-2, the V gene TRBV7-2; tentative D call: TRBD1 (6 bases). The CDR3 runs 12 residues. Germline CDR1 is SGHTA and CDR2 is FQGNSA. V shed 2 bases and J shed 6 bases, with 7 bases lying between them. The CDR3: CASSLQGNGYTF. As DNA, the CDR3 is TGTGCCAGCAGCTTACAGGGGAATGGCTACACCTTC.

The chain couples TRBV7-8 to TRBJ1-1, with D perhaps matching TRBD1 (6 bases). The CDR3 length is 15 residues. CDR1 and CDR2 from the germline V gene are SGHVS and FQNEAQ. Trimming took 2 bases from V and 1 from J, leaving 11 bases between them. CDR3 sequence reads: CASSLFTGRNTEAFF. The CDR3 nucleotides read TGTGCCAGCAGCTTATTCACAGGGAGGAACACTGAAGCTTTCTTT.

The J gene is TRBJ1-2, the V gene TRBV7-3; 7 positions match TRBD1. The CDR3 length is 13 residues. V lost 5 bases, J lost 2 bases, and 2 bases stayed unmatched. The germline CDR1 and CDR2 sequences are SGHTA and FQGTGA. CDR3 sequence reads: CASSEQGNYGYTF. DNA of the CDR3: TGTGCCAGCAGCGAACAGGGGAACTATGGCTACACCTTC.

V gene TRBV29-1 combines with J gene TRBJ2-3; 9 nucleotides agree with TRBD1. The germline V gene has CDR1 SQVTM and CDR2 ANQGSEA. V was pared by 6 bases and J by 1 base, with 2 bases of the junction left unmatched. The CDR3 loop spans 13 amino acids. The CDR3 protein is CSVQGARTDTQYF. As DNA, the CDR3 is TGCAGCGTACAGGGGGCCCGCACAGATACGCAGTATTTT.